These 20 T cell receptor beta chains were all obtained from the same sample, sequenced in a study of molecular identifiers for immune sequencing clone quantification. TCRdb reprocessed the PCR reads with MiXCR, giving one entry per CDR3 protein. Counted here are 2,500 or so distinct CDR3 sequences, 15% to 20% occurring once; the ten biggest clones make up approximately 8%. Sequenced sample: naive CD8+ T cells from blood, with Jurkat cell RNA spiked in. Subset described: FACS-sorted CD8+CD4-CCR7+CD45RA+ naive T cells. The origin of the receptors is a human donor in good health. Some libraries in this study had Jurkat cell RNA spiked in.

This clonotype ranks as medium-sized. This chain uses TRBV5-1 with TRBJ1-1; the D gene is possibly TRBD1 (5 bases). This CDR3 is 14 amino acids long. The V end lost 0 bases, the J end lost 6 bases, and 12 bases lay between the germline ends. The germline CDR1 and CDR2 sequences are SGHRS and YFSETQ. The chain's CDR3 is CASSLASGGAEAFF. DNA for the CDR3: TGCGCCAGCAGCTTGGCTTCCGGAGGGGCTGAAGCTTTCTTT.

This clonotype is classed as large. J is TRBJ1-1 and V is TRBV20-1; a weak D match, TRBD1 (5 bases). CDR3 size: 13 residues. CDR1 is DFQATT and CDR2 is SNEGSKA in the germline V gene (reference sequence). The V end lost 6 bases, the J end lost 1 base, and 12 bases lay between the germline ends. The CDR3 DNA is TGCAGTGCGACCCGACAGAAGAACACTGAAGCTTTCTTT. Protein product: CSATRQKNTEAFF.

By its share, this clonotype is medium-sized. The genes are TRBV6-2 or TRBV6-3 and TRBJ2-1; 11 bases fit TRBD2. The CDR3 extends over 16 amino acids. The trim removed 0 bases at V and 6 bases at J, leaving 4 bases unmatched. Germline assignment: CDR1 MNHEY and CDR2 SVGEGT. CDR3 bases: TGTGCCAGCAGTTACTCAAGACTAGCGGGGATCAATGAGCAGTTCTTC. It encodes CASSYSRLAGINEQFF.

By sample fraction, this clonotype is medium-sized. The chain couples TRBV7-6 to TRBJ2-7, with 11 bases aligning to TRBD1. The CDR3 runs to 13 residues. J lost 6 bases, V lost 5 bases, and 3 bases had no gene match. Germline CDR1 reads SGHVS; CDR2 reads FNYEAQ. This CDR3 reads CASSGDRGGEQYF. CDR3 nucleotides: TGTGCCAGCAGCGGGGACAGGGGGGGCGAGCAGTACTTC.

This clonotype turned up a few times. The genes are TRBV28 and TRBJ2-3; tentative D call: TRBD1 (6 bases). This CDR3 is 14 amino acids long. The V and J ends lost 4 bases and 11 bases respectively, with 19 bases between them. Germline V lookup: CDR1 MDHEN, CDR2 SYDVKM. The CDR3 DNA sequence: TGTGCCAGCAGTTCGCCGGATTGGGGGCTCAGGCAGTATTTT. Translating gives CASSSPDWGLRQYF.

By frequency in the sample, this clonotype is medium-sized. The J gene is TRBJ2-7, the V gene TRBV14, with TRBD1 as a possible D gene (6 bases). The V gene's germline CDR1 is SGHDN and CDR2 FVKESK. V was clipped by 2 bases and J by 3 bases, with 23 bases between them. The CDR3 totals 18 residues. CDR3 sequence reads: CASSQQIETGRGDYEQYF. The CDR3 region has the DNA TGTGCCAGCAGCCAACAAATCGAGACAGGCCGGGGAGACTACGAGCAGTACTTC.

This clonotype rates as large. V is TRBV7-9 and J is TRBJ1-5; D is uncertain. The CDR3 length is 14 residues. From germline, CDR1 is SEHNR and CDR2 FQNEAQ (reference sequence). The V end lost 5 bases, the J end lost 6 bases, and 14 bases lay between the germline ends. CDR3 region: CASSQGGSPQPQHF. As DNA, the CDR3 is TGTGCCAGCAGCCAAGGTGGGTCCCCTCAGCCCCAGCATTTT.

By proportion, this clonotype is medium-sized. J is TRBJ1-4 and V is TRBV7-2; 8 bases fit TRBD1. Germline values: CDR1 SGHTA, CDR2 FQGNSA. V was clipped by 3 bases and J by 3 bases; unmatched bases: 3. The CDR3 has 15 residues. As DNA, the CDR3 is TGTGCCAGCAGCTTGGACAGGGCCGCTAATGAAAAACTGTTTTTT. This codes for CASSLDRAANEKLFF.

In its sample, this clonotype is large. This chain joins TRBV4-3 and TRBJ2-1; D is ambiguous. Germline loops: CDR1 LGHNA, CDR2 YSLEER. The length of the CDR3 is 12 residues. V gave up 0 bases and J gave up 7 bases, with 4 bases separating them. CDR3 DNA: TGCGCCAGCAGCCAAGATTCGAATGAGCAGTTCTTC. This translates into CASSQDSNEQFF.

This clonotype was observed a handful of times. The chain recombines TRBV7-8 with TRBJ2-7, with 9 bases lining up with TRBD2. Germline assignment: CDR1 SGHVS and CDR2 FQNEAQ. The V gene end was trimmed by 2 bases and the J gene end by 6 bases; junction bases not matched to a gene: 5. The CDR3 consists of 14 residues. CDR3: CASSLSGTSSEQYF. The CDR3 DNA sequence: TGTGCCAGCAGCTTATCCGGGACTAGCTCCGAGCAGTACTTC.

This clonotype is large. The chain uses TRBV5-5 and TRBJ2-1; D is unresolved. This CDR3 is 14 amino acids long. V lost 1 base, J lost 7 bases, and 12 bases lay in between. CDR1 and CDR2 from the germline V gene are SGHKS and YYEKEE (reference sequence). CDR3 nucleotides: TGTGCCAGCAGCTTGTGGAGCGTTGCGAATGAGCAGTTCTTC. The encoded protein is CASSLWSVANEQFF. Together with reference TRBV5-5 and TRBJ2-1, the CDR3 gives the full variable domain: DAGVTQSPTHLIKTRGQQVTLRCSPISGHKSVSWYQQVLGQGPQFIFQYYEKEERGRGNFPDRFSARQFPNYSSELNVNALLLGDSALYLCASSLWSVANEQFFGPGTRLTVL.

The chain has TRBV6-6 and TRBJ2-1; 7 bases fit TRBD2. This CDR3 comprises 11 residues. V gave up 8 bases and J gave up 10 bases; unmatched junction bases: 5. CDR1 is MNHNY and CDR2 is SVGAGI in the germline V gene (reference sequence). The CDR3 loop reads CASLGGWEQFF. In DNA form, the CDR3 reads TGTGCCAGCCTGGGAGGGTGGGAGCAGTTCTTC.

As concerns this clonotype: A read error may explain this, as a much larger clone is one base away. V and J are TRBV7-2 and TRBJ1-1; TRBD1 aligns across 7 bases. Germline V gene data show CDR1 as SGHTA and CDR2 as FQGNSA. The junction had 6 bases not matched to a gene; V was cut back by 4 bases and J by 7 bases. The CDR3 runs 13 residues. The CDR3 DNA reads as TGTGCCAGCAGCTCAGCCTGGGACAGTGAAGCTTTCTTT. This translates into CASSSAWDSEAFF.

This clonotype was detected a few times. A much larger clone lies one base from this, so it may be a read error. Here the CDR3 reads CASSPNFQRPPWSEQFF. The CDR3 coding sequence is TGTGCCAGCAGCCCAAATTTTCAGCGGCCCCCTTGGAGTGAGCAGTTCTTC. V gene TRBV3-1 combines with J gene TRBJ2-1, with D possibly matching TRBD2 (5 bases). There are 17 residues in the CDR3. The V and J ends lost 4 bases and 9 bases respectively, with 25 bases between them. Germline assignment: CDR1 LGHDT and CDR2 YNNKEL (reference sequence).

By share, this clonotype ranks as medium-sized (0.01 to 0.1%). This rearrangement joins TRBV6-2 or TRBV6-3 to TRBJ1-6; 10 bases align to TRBD1. This CDR3 has 16 amino acids. CDR1 and CDR2 from the germline V gene are MNHEY and SVGEGT. Trimming cost V 6 bases and J 10 bases; bases outside gene matches: 12. The CDR3 spells CASSYRPGQGRSPLHF. The CDR3 coding sequence is TGTGCCAGCAGCTACCGCCCGGGACAGGGGAGGTCACCCCTCCACTTT.

The chain joins TRBV7-9 to TRBJ2-6, with 7 positions matching TRBD1. The CDR3 totals 15 residues. Germline loops: CDR1 SEHNR, CDR2 FQNEAQ (reference sequence). V lost 5 bases and J lost 1; bases outside the gene matches: 2. The CDR3 DNA reads as TGTGCCAGCAGCCGACAGGGTTCTGGGGCCAACGTCCTGACTTTC. Protein sequence: CASSRQGSGANVLTF.

By share, this clonotype counts as large. The chain employs TRBV5-1 and TRBJ2-2, with 9 bases lining up with TRBD1. The CDR3 runs 16 residues. With 4 bases clipped from V and 7 bases from J, the junction kept 11 bases outside the gene matches. CDR1 and CDR2 from the germline V gene are SGHRS and YFSETQ. CDR3 amino acids: CASSPRTGAGNGELFF. The CDR3 nucleotides are TGCGCCAGCAGCCCCCGGACAGGGGCCGGCAACGGGGAGCTGTTTTTT.

In its sample, this clonotype ranks as medium-sized. The rearrangement joins TRBV28 to TRBJ2-5; D perhaps matches TRBD2 (6 bases). This CDR3 is built from 13 residues. V gave up 6 bases and J gave up 1 base, with 9 bases separating them. Germline V gene lookup returns CDR1 MDHEN and CDR2 SYDVKM. Here the CDR3 DNA reads TGTGCCAGCAGAGCGGGTCTCCAAGAGACCCAGTACTTC. It specifies CASRAGLQETQYF.

This chain links TRBV12-3 or TRBV12-4 with TRBJ2-1; TRBD2 is a possible D gene (6 bases). The CDR3 runs 14 residues. Trimming left V 3 bases short and J 6 bases short, with 12 bases between. The DNA for the CDR3 is TGTGCCAGCAGTTTGGGGCCGGGGGTCAATGAGCAGTTCTTC. As protein: CASSLGPGVNEQFF.

This clonotype qualifies as medium-sized. The chain joins TRBV27 to TRBJ2-3; perhaps TRBD2 as D (6 bases). This CDR3 is built from 11 residues. In germline, CDR1 is MNHEY, CDR2 SMNVEV (reference sequence). With 7 bases removed from V and 8 bases from J, the gap between germline ends came to 10 bases. DNA of the CDR3: TGTGCCAGCAACTTCGGGGGTACGCAGTATTTT. It encodes CASNFGGTQYF.